This T cell receptor beta chain came from a study of T-cell reconstitution after alpha-beta-depleted transplantation in children. The V end was cut by 8 bases, the J end by 0 bases, with 8 bases between. The CDR3 totals 13 residues. This clonotype occurred many times. As it was prepared, the TCRbeta library received unique molecular identifiers. MiXCR, applied by TCRdb to the PCR reads, yields one record per CDR3 protein. The data hold about 480,000 distinct CDR3 sequences, with 12% observed a single time. The material sequenced was PBMCs from the stem cell graft donor, taken from the stem cell graft. J is TRBJ2-1 and V is TRBV12-3 or TRBV12-4, with D possibly being TRBD1 (6 bases). This receptor was taken from a human donor who donated a stem cell graft to a child with combined immunodeficiency. This CDR3 reads CASRDNSYNEQFF. The CDR3, as DNA: TGTGCCAGCCGGGACAACTCCTACAATGAGCAGTTCTTC.